This T cell receptor (beta chain) was sequenced during a study of blood T cells in healthy people across ages (dated by TCRdb to the mid-2010s). Study-level background: In model experiments, roughly one uniquely barcoded TCR beta cDNA molecule per two T cells was captured by template switching. Using deep sequencing normalized with unique cDNA molecular identifiers, the study measured how TCR beta repertoire diversity changes with age. Four age groups were formed from the donors: young (average roughly 15 years), middle-aged (around 40), aged (more than 55) and long-lived (around 82). To avoid experimental bias, donors of different ages were randomly spread across the sequencing lanes. The study analyzed two additional independent replicas of 1 million unique cDNA reads from the same blood draw for two donors, one aged 18 to 29 and one aged 80 or older.

The library was produced with 5' RACE. Instrument on record: Illumina HiSeq 2500. The second PCR ran for roughly 7 to 12 cycles and used a J-beta primer mix along with a sample-barcoded 5' primer. A unique molecular identifier was introduced onto each TCR beta cDNA molecule by a template-switch 5' adaptor carrying 12 random nucleotides. Each sample yielded at least 2.5 million CDR3-containing paired-end reads. All of the RNA was converted into first-strand cDNA using the Mint cDNA synthesis kit, with a TRBC-specific oligonucleotide serving as the primer. Following uracil-DNA glycosylase treatment, all cDNA underwent a first 18-cycle PCR with the universal primers M1SS and BC2_uni_R. Per the original workflow: For normalization, 1 million high-quality reads, each with a distinct molecular identifier, were randomly selected from each sample. Reads sharing molecular identifiers were discarded rather than binned into consensus sequences. MiTCR, run with a Q25 quality threshold and the strictest error-elimination algorithm, handled CDR3 identification, clonotype clustering and error correction. A nonparametric unseen species model using Euler transformation provided a lower-bound estimate of total TCR beta diversity. TCRdb's own reprocessing of the public reads used fastp at Q25 and MiXCR and kept productive beta chains. Entries are consolidated by CDR3 protein sequence, retaining the most common genes and DNA. For this entry, the V and J calls and clone size follow TCRdb and not the study's own pipeline. Recorded for this sample are 790,000 or so distinct CDR3 sequences; roughly three fifths of them occurred a single time. The ten largest make up about a quarter of the sample.

This clonotype was picked up a small number of times. No antigen is known for it. No base-level quality is on record; no much larger clone is a single base apart. V is shortened by 0 bases, J by 9 bases, and the region joining them spans 15 bases. As encoded in the germline V gene, CDR1 is MGHDK while CDR2 is SYGVNS. The CDR3 covers 16 residues, taking in both the cysteine and the phenylalanine. Of all the DNA, just the CDR3 is kept, 48 bases in frame from base 1. Broad study findings and their caveats: Because profiling used bulk unsorted PBMCs, naive and antigen-experienced compartments could not be compared conclusively. Compared with the aged group, the long-lived group had more naive CD4+ T cells, fewer expanded clones and increased TCR diversity, a pattern suggesting age selection. Estimates of total diversity based on one million sequenced T cells were regarded as lower bounds and as underestimates. The percentage of naive T cells measured by flow cytometry correlated strongly with observed TCR beta diversity. As age increased, observed TCR beta diversity per million T cells dropped in a roughly linear way, and a significant reduction was already evident by age about 36. The CMV infection status of donors was not known, potentially confounding age-related changes in expanded clonotypes.

Donors were a few dozen systemically healthy Caucasian individuals from Russia aged roughly 6 to 90 years. Approximately 11 milliliters of peripheral blood were drawn from each donor into EDTA-treated Vacutainer tubes. Ficoll-Paque density-gradient centrifugation was used to isolate PBMCs, with at least 7 million obtained per sample. Trizol reagent was used to extract total RNA from the PBMCs, yielding at least 6 micrograms per sample. The percentages of naive CD45RAhigh/CD27high T cells were determined by flow cytometry on a PBMC aliquot from every donor. This TCR derives from a man aged 35 to 55 in good health. Specimen: blood. The V gene is TRBV25-1 and the J gene is TRBJ1-6, and the D gene may be TRBD1, 6 bases matching. The DNA sequence is given as TGTGCCAGCAGTGAATATAGGGGGGGGCTTTCTTCACCCCTCCACTTT. It codes for CASSEYRGGLSSPLHF. With the portions outside the CDR3 filled from the reference TRBV25-1 and TRBJ1-6 genes, the complete variable region becomes EADIYQTPRYLVIGTGKKITLECSQTMGHDKMYWYQQDPGMELHLIHYSYGVNSTEKGDLSSESTVSRIRTEHFPLTLESARPSHTSQYLCASSEYRGGLSSPLHFGNGTRLTVT.